This TCR beta chain was observed in a study of cytomegalovirus exposure and HLA in healthy donors. Study information: Unique TCR beta sequences numbering approximately 120 million came from approximately 180 million T cells in an earlier analysis. General study points: Association of roughly 17,000 TCR beta sequences with HLA alleles was found at 0.05 false discovery rate in a later analysis. Later on, an analysis showed TCR association rates differing by HLA locus, with DRB1 the most and HLA-C the fewest. The classifier reportedly diagnosed cytomegalovirus status with high sensitivity and specificity.

Trimming pared 4 bases from V and 4 bases from J, leaving 8 bases between. This CDR3 has 13 amino acids. Germline CDR1 reads SGHVS; CDR2 reads FQNEAQ. This clone occurred once. Its antigen remains unknown. PCR was performed using 60 Vbeta and 13 Jbeta primers. Produced via immunoSEQ multiplex PCR; TCRdb's table is partial and in-frame only. The table records about 150,000 clones, about 74% of them present only once. The chain combines TRBV7-8 with TRBJ1-5; D is uncertain. Sequencing was done on a sample of PBMCs. The TCR comes from a woman aged 40 to 50 in good health and CMV-seronegative. DNA for the CDR3: TGTGCCAGCAGCTCGACACTGAATCAGCCCCAGCATTTT. Translation gives CASSSTLNQPQHF. Combining the CDR3 with reference TRBV7-8 and TRBJ1-5 gives the whole variable domain GAGVSQSPRYKVAKRGQDVALRCDPISGHVSLFWYQQALGQGPEFLTYFQNEAQLDKSGLPSDRFFAERPEGSVSTLKIQRTQQEDSAVYLCASSSTLNQPQHFGDGTRLSIL.